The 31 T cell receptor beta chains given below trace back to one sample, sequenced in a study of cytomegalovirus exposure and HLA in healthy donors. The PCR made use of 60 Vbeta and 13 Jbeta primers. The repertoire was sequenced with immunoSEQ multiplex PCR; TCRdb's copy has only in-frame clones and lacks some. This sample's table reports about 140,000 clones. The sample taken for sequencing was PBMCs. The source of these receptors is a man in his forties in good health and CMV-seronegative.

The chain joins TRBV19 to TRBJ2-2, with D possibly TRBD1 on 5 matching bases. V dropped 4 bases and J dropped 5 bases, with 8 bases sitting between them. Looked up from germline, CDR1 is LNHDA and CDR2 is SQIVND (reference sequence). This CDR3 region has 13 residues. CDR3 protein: CASSTTGTGELFF. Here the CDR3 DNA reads TGTGCCAGTAGTACCACAGGAACCGGGGAGCTGTTTTTT.

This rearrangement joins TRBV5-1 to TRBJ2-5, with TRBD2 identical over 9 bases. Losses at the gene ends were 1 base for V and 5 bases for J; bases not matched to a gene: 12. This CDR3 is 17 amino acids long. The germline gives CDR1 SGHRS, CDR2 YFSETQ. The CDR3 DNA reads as TGCGCCAGCAGCTTGATGGCTAGCGGGACCCCGGGGGAGACCCAGTACTTC. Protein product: CASSLMASGTPGETQYF.

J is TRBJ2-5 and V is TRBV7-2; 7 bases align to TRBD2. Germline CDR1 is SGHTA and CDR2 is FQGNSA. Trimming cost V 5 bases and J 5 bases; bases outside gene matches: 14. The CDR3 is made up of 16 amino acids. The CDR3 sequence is CASSPRVGGVYETQYF. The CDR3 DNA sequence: TGTGCCAGCAGCCCCCGGGTTGGGGGGGTATATGAGACCCAGTACTTC.

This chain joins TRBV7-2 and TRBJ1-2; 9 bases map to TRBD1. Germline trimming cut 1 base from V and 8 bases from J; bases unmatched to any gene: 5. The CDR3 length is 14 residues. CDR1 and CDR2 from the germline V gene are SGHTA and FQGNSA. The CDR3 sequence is CASSLVRTGAGYTF. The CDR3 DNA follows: TGTGCCAGCAGCTTAGTAAGGACAGGGGCGGGCTACACCTTC.

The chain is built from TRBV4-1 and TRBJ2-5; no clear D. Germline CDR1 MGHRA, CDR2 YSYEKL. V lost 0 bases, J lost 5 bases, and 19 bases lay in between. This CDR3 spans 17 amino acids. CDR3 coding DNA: TGCGCCAGCAGCCAAGATCTGCTGAACAGATCCCCGGAGACCCAGTACTTC. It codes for CASSQDLLNRSPETQYF.

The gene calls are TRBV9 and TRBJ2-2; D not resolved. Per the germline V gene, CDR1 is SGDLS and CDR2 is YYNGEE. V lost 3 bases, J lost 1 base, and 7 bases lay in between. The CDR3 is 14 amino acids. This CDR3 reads CASSGELNTGELFF. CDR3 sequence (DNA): TGTGCCAGCAGCGGAGAGCTGAACACCGGGGAGCTGTTTTTT.

The CDR3 DNA sequence: TGTGCCAGCAGGGAGGGGAATCAGCCCCAGCATTTT. Amino acid sequence: CASREGNQPQHF. This sequence joins TRBV7-9 and TRBJ1-5; the D gene is possibly TRBD1 (5 bases). Per the germline V gene, CDR1 is SEHNR and CDR2 is FQNEAQ (reference sequence). CDR3 size: 12 residues. Trimming removed 6 bases at V and 4 bases at J, with 7 bases between. Filled out from reference TRBV7-9 and TRBJ1-5, the complete variable domain reads DTGVSQNPRHKITKRGQNVTFRCDPISEHNRLYWYRQTLGQGPEFLTYFQNEAQLEKSRLLSDRFSAERPKGSFSTLEIQRTEQGDSAMYLCASREGNQPQHFGDGTRLSIL.

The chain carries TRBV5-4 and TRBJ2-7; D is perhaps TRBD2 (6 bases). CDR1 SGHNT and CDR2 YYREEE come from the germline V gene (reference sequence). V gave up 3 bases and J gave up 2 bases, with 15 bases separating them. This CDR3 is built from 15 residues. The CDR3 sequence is CASSSPGLSTYEQYF. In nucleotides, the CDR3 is TGTGCCAGCAGCTCTCCAGGACTATCCACCTACGAGCAGTACTTC.

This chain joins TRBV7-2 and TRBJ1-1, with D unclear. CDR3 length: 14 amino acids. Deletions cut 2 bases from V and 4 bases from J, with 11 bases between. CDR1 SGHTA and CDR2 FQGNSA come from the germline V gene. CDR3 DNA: TGTGCCAGCAGCTTAATTCCAGTTGGCACTGAAGCTTTCTTT. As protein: CASSLIPVGTEAFF.

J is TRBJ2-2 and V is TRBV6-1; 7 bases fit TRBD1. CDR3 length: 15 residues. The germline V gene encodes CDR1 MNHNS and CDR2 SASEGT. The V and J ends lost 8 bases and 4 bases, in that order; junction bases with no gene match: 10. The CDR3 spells CASLPGQKSTGELFF. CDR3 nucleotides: TGTGCCAGCCTTCCGGGACAGAAATCCACCGGGGAGCTGTTTTTT.

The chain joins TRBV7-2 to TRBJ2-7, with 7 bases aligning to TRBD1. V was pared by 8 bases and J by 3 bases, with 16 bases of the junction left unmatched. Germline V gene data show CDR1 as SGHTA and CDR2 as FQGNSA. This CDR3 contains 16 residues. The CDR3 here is CASSLISGTANYEQYF. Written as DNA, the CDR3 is TGTGCCAGCTCTTTGATTTCCGGGACAGCAAACTACGAGCAGTACTTC.

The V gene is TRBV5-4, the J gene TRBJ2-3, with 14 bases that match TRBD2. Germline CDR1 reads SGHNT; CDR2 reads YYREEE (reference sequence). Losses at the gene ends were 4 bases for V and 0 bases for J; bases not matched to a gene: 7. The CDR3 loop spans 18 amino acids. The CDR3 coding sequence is TGTGCCAGCAGCCCCGGGACTAGCGGGGGCCCTAGCACAGATACGCAGTATTTT. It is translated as CASSPGTSGGPSTDTQYF. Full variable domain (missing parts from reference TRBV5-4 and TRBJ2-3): ETGVTQSPTHLIKTRGQQVTLRCSSQSGHNTVSWYQQALGQGPQFIFQYYREEENGRGNFPPRFSGLQFPNYSSELNVNALELDDSALYLCASSPGTSGGPSTDTQYFGPGTRLTVL.

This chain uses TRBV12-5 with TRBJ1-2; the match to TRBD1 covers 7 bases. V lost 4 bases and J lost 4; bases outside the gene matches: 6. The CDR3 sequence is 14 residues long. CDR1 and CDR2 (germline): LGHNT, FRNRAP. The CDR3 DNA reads TGTGCTAGTGGTTCGGACAGGTCGCCCTATGGCTACACCTTC. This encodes CASGSDRSPYGYTF.

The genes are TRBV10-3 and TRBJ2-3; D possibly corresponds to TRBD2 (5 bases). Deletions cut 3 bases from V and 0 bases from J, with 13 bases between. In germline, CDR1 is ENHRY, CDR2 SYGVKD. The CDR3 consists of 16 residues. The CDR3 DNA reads TGTGCCATCAGTGAATTCGAGGGCTATAGCACAGATACGCAGTATTTT. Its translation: CAISEFEGYSTDTQYF.

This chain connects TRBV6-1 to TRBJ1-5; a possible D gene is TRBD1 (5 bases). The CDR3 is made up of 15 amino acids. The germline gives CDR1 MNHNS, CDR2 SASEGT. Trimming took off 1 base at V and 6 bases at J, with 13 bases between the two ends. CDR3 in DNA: TGTGCCAGCAGTGAAGGGGGCGCGGGGAGTCAGCCCCAGCATTTT. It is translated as CASSEGGAGSQPQHF.

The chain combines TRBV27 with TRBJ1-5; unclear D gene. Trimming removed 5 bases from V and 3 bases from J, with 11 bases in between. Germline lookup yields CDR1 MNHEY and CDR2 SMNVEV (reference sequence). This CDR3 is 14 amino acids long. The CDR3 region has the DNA TGTGCCAGCAGTCCTTGGCAGGCCAATCAGCCCCAGCATTTT. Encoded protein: CASSPWQANQPQHF.

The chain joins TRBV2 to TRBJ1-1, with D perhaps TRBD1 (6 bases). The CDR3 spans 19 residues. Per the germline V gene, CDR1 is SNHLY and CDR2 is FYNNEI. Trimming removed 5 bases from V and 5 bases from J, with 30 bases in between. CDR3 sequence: CASSTPFQGTSQIRTEAFF. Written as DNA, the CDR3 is TGTGCCAGCAGTACTCCCTTCCAAGGGACATCCCAAATAAGGACTGAAGCTTTCTTT.

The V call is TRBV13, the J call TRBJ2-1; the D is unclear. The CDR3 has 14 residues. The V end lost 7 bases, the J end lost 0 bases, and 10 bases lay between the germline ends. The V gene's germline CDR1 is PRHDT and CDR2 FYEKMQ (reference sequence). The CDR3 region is CASNQARSYNEQFF. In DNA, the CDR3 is TGTGCCAGCAATCAGGCGCGCTCCTACAATGAGCAGTTCTTC.

The CDR3 nucleotides are TGTGCCAGCAGTGATATCTCGGCCGGGGAGCTGTTTTTT. Protein: CASSDISAGELFF. The chain combines TRBV6-4 with TRBJ2-2; D is unresolved. Trimming pared 3 bases from V and 6 bases from J, leaving 8 bases between. The CDR3 spans 13 residues. The V gene's germline CDR1 is MRHNA and CDR2 SNTAGT.

DNA for the CDR3: TGTGCCATCAATCCTTCAGGGCAGTACTATGGCTACACCTTC. The encoded protein is CAINPSGQYYGYTF. The V call is TRBV10-3, the J call TRBJ1-2, with a possible D match to TRBD1 (5 bases). The CDR3 runs to 14 residues. Germline CDR1 ENHRY, CDR2 SYGVKD. The V end lost 7 bases, the J end lost 3 bases, and 15 bases lay between the germline ends.

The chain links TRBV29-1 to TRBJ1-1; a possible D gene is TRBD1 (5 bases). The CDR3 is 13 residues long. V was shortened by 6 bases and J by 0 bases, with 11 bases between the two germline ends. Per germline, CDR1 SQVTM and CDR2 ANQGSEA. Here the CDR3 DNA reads TGCAGCGTCGAGACAGTTTTGAACACTGAAGCTTTCTTT. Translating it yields CSVETVLNTEAFF.

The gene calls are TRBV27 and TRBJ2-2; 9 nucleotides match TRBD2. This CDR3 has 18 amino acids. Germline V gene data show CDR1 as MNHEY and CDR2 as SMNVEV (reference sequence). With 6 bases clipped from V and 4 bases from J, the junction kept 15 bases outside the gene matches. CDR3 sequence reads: CASSLRVGGGAVTGELFF. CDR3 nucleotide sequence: TGTGCCAGCAGCCTCCGGGTGGGCGGGGGGGCCGTCACCGGGGAGCTGTTTTTT.

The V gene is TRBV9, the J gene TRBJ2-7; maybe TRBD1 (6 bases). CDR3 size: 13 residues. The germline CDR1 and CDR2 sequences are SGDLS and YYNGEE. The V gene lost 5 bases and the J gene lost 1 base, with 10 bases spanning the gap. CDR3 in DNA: TGTGCCAGCAGTAGGACAGTATCCTACGAGCAGTACTTC. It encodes CASSRTVSYEQYF.

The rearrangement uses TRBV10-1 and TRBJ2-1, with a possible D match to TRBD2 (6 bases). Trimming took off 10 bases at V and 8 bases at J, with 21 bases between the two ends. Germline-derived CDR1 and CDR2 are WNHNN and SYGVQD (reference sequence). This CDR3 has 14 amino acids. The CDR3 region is CAITGTLDRDEQFF. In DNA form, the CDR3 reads TGCGCCATAACCGGGACTCTCGATAGGGATGAGCAGTTCTTC.

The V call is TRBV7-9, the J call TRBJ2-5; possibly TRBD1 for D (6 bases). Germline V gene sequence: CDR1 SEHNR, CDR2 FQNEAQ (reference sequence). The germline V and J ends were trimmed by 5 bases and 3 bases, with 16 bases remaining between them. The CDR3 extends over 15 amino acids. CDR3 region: CASSHRQELKETQYF. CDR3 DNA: TGTGCCAGCAGCCATAGACAGGAGTTAAAAGAGACCCAGTACTTC.

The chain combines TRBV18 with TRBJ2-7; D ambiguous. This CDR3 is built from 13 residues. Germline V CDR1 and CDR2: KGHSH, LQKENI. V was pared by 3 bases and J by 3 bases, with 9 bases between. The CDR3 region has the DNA TGTGCCAGCTCACCGGGCATCCTCTACGAGCAGTACTTC. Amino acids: CASSPGILYEQYF.

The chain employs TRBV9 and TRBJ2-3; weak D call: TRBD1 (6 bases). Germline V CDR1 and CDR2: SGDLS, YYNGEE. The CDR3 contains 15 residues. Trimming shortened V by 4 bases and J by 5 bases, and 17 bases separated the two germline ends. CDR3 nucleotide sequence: TGTGCCAGCAGCTTTACCGGGACACGTGGAGATACGCAGTATTTT. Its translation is CASSFTGTRGDTQYF.

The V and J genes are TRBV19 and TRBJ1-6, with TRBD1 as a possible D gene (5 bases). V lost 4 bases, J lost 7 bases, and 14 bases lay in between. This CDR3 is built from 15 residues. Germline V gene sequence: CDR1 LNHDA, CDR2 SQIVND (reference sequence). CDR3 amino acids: CASSTSRAVNSPLHF. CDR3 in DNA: TGTGCCAGTAGTACCTCCAGGGCAGTGAATTCACCCCTCCACTTT. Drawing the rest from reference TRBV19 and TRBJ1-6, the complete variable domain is DGGITQSPKYLFRKEGQNVTLSCEQNLNHDAMYWYRQDPGQGLRLIYYSQIVNDFQKGDIAEGYSVSREKKESFPLTVTSAQKNPTAFYLCASSTSRAVNSPLHFGNGTRLTVT.

This chain's CDR3 is CSVEDPDRLTPWGYTF. The CDR3 DNA reads as TGCAGCGTTGAGGATCCGGACAGGTTGACACCTTGGGGCTACACCTTC. The chain is built from TRBV29-1 and TRBJ1-2, with 7 bases aligning to TRBD1. The CDR3 consists of 16 residues. After removal of 3 bases from V and 8 bases from J, the junction contained 18 bases not matched to a gene. CDR1 SQVTM and CDR2 ANQGSEA come from the germline V gene. The full variable domain, its missing parts supplied by reference TRBV29-1 and TRBJ1-2, is SAVISQKPSRDICQRGTSLTIQCQVDSQVTMMFWYRQQPGQSLTLIATANQGSEATYESGFVIDKFPISRPNLTFSTLTVSNMSPEDSSIYLCSVEDPDRLTPWGYTFGSGTRLTVV.

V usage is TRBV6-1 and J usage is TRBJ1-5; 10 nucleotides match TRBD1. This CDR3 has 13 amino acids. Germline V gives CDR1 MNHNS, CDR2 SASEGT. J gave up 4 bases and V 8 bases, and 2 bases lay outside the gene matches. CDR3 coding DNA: TGTGCCAGCTGGACAGGGGGTAATCAGCCCCAGCATTTT. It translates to CASWTGGNQPQHF.

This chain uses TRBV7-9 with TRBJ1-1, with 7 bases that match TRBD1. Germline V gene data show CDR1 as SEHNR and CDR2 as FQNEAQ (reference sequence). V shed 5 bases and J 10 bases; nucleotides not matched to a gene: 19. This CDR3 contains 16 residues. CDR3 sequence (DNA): TGTGCCAGCAGCCCCGGGATCAACGACAGGGAAAGGGGAGCTTTCTTT. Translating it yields CASSPGINDRERGAFF.